These T cell receptor beta chains were read from a single sample in a study of cytomegalovirus exposure and HLA in healthy donors. Produced via immunoSEQ multiplex PCR; TCRdb's table is partial and in-frame only. This table has 130,000 to 150,000 clones, 73% appearing once. Sequenced material: PBMCs. The receptors here all came from a woman aged 18-29 years in good health and CMV-seronegative. Both conserved end residues are part of each CDR3. A D gene is named only where the DNA matches it firmly. Some rows have no size entry. The others give once, few or many, or a class for an expanded clone.

>.|.|TRBJ2-7|TRBV27
CASSPRTGPRETTYEQYF
TGTGCCAGCAGTCCCCGGACAGGCCCCCGGGAGACCACCTACGAGCAGTACTTC
>.|.|TRBJ1-1|TRBV5-1
CASSVQTGGNTEAFF
TGCGCCAGCAGCGTACAGACAGGAGGAAACACTGAAGCTTTCTTT
>.|.|TRBJ1-1|TRBV4-3
CASSQEALNTEAFF
TGCGCCAGCAGCCAAGAGGCACTGAACACTGAAGCTTTCTTT
>.|.|TRBJ1-4|TRBV13
CASSLMSATNEKLFF
TGTGCCAGCAGCTTAATGAGTGCAACTAATGAAAAACTGTTTTTT
>.|.|TRBJ1-2|TRBV29-1
CSVVVQGHYGYTF
TGCAGCGTCGTTGTACAGGGACACTATGGCTACACCTTC
>.|.|TRBJ2-2|TRBV28
CASSLGGTGELFF
TGTGCCAGCAGCCTCGGGGGCACCGGGGAGCTGTTTTTT
>.|few|TRBJ1-1|TRBV19
CASTEEIQRRAFF
TGTGCCAGTACCGAAGAGATTCAGCGGCGGGCTTTCTTT
>.|.|TRBJ2-1|TRBV11-2
CASSPTGLYYNEQFF
TGTGCCAGCAGCCCGACGGGACTCTACTACAATGAGCAGTTCTTC
>TRBD1|.|TRBJ2-1|TRBV11-3
CASSLELGTGVYNEQFF
TGTGCCAGCAGCTTAGAATTGGGGACAGGGGTTTACAATGAGCAGTTCTTC
>.|few|TRBJ1-1|TRBV6-4
CASSDLGVGGLNTEAFF
TGTGCCAGCAGTGACTTGGGGGTCGGGGGGCTGAACACTGAAGCTTTCTTT
>.|few|TRBJ2-1|TRBV9
CASSAVDEQFF
TGTGCCAGCAGCGCCGTTGATGAGCAGTTCTTC
>TRBD2|few|TRBJ2-7|TRBV15
CATRRGVGLEQYF
TGTGCCACCAGACGGGGGGTAGGCCTTGAGCAGTACTTC
>.|.|TRBJ2-5|TRBV6-1
CASSEAGRAAGRETQYF
TGTGCCAGCAGTGAAGCTGGTAGGGCCGCGGGGAGAGAGACCCAGTACTTC
>.|.|TRBJ1-6|TRBV27
CASSPRGGYNSPLHF
TGTGCCAGCAGCCCCCGCGGGGGGTATAATTCACCCCTCCACTTT
>TRBD2|.|TRBJ2-3|TRBV4-1
CASSQDYLAGLTDTQYF
TGCGCCAGCAGCCAAGACTACCTAGCGGGCCTCACAGATACGCAGTATTTT
>.|.|TRBJ2-1|TRBV11-3
CASSSNRRYNEQFF
TGTGCCAGCAGCTCTAACCGGAGATACAATGAGCAGTTCTTC
>.|.|TRBJ2-3|TRBV4-2
CASSLQTSTDTQYF
TGTGCCAGCAGCCTTCAGACTAGCACAGATACGCAGTATTTT